These T cell receptor beta chains were read from a single sample in a study of identifying expanded T cells in peripheral blood. Assay: immunoSEQ multiplex PCR; the TCRdb copy retains only in-frame clones and omits some. The data contain under 95,000 clones, 75% to 90% of them singletons. Sequencing was done on a sample of blood. The receptors derive from a person aged 18-70 years in good health. CDR3s include the opening cysteine and the closing phenylalanine or tryptophan. Each record gives: V gene, D gene, J gene, clone size, CDR3 protein, CDR3 DNA. A D gene is named only where the DNA matches it firmly. Only some rows state a clone size, as once, few, many or a class for expanded clones.

TRBV5-1	-	TRBJ1-2	-	CASSPTGTSYGYTF	TGCGCCAGCAGCCCGACCGGGACATCCTATGGCTACACCTTC
TRBV18	-	TRBJ2-6	-	CASSPPGQTGANVLTF	TGTGCCAGCTCACCACCAGGGCAAACTGGGGCCAACGTCCTGACTTTC
TRBV14	-	TRBJ1-2	-	CASSQDSWMRGYTF	TGTGCCAGCAGCCAAGATAGCTGGATGAGGGGCTACACCTTC
TRBV27	-	TRBJ1-5	-	CASSLVGINQPQHF	TGTGCCAGCAGTTTAGTGGGGATCAATCAGCCCCAGCATTTT
TRBV2	-	TRBJ1-5	-	CASSDPDISQPQHF	TGTGCCAGCAGTGATCCGGACATTAGTCAGCCCCAGCATTTT
TRBV18	-	TRBJ1-2	-	CASSPPDARGYTF	TGTGCCAGCTCACCACCTGATGCGAGGGGCTACACCTTC
TRBV6-6	-	TRBJ1-4	-	CASSSPTSEKLFF	TGTGCCAGCAGTTCCCCTACCTCTGAAAAACTGTTTTTT
TRBV5-4	TRBD1	TRBJ1-4	-	CASSQEPTGANEKLFF	TGTGCCAGCAGCCAAGAACCGACAGGGGCTAATGAAAAACTGTTTTTT
TRBV23-1	-	TRBJ1-5	-	CASSQKGSGTSTGQPQHF	TGCGCCAGCAGTCAAAAAGGAAGTGGGACCTCGACGGGTCAGCCCCAGCATTTT
TRBV25-1	-	TRBJ2-2	-	CASSENMPTGELFF	TGTGCCAGCAGTGAAAACATGCCCACCGGGGAGCTGTTTTTT
TRBV11-2	-	TRBJ2-7	-	CASSLISLVYEQYF	TGTGCCAGCAGCTTAATCAGTCTAGTCTACGAGCAGTACTTC
TRBV18	TRBD1	TRBJ2-2	-	CASSPRQGPNTGELFF	TGTGCCAGCTCACCCAGACAGGGGCCCAACACCGGGGAGCTGTTTTTT
TRBV5-8	TRBD1	TRBJ1-6	once	CASSLGTDSFGNSPLHF	TGTGCCAGCAGCCTGGGGACAGATTCCTTCGGGAATTCACCCCTCCACTTT
TRBV6-5	TRBD2	TRBJ2-3	-	CASSYSRGGADTQYF	TGTGCCAGCAGTTACTCGCGCGGGGGGGCAGATACGCAGTATTTT
TRBV6-4	-	TRBJ2-2	few	CASSDSRETGELFF	TGTGCCAGCAGTGACTCGAGGGAAACCGGGGAGCTGTTTTTT
TRBV7-2	-	TRBJ2-7	-	CASSPSRGAYEQYF	TGTGCCAGCAGCCCCTCTAGGGGGGCTTACGAGCAGTACTTC
TRBV20-1	-	TRBJ2-7	-	CSGSRSYEQYF	TGCAGTGGAAGCCGTTCCTACGAGCAGTACTTC
TRBV6-6	-	TRBJ2-1	-	CASKGGGQEQFF	TGTGCCAGCAAAGGGGGGGGACAAGAGCAGTTCTTC
TRBV4-1	TRBD1	TRBJ2-3	-	CASSHGQVTDTQYF	TGCGCCAGCAGCCACGGACAGGTCACTGATACGCAGTATTTT
TRBV5-1	-	TRBJ2-2	-	CASSLEPNTGELFF	TGCGCCAGCAGCTTGGAACCGAACACCGGGGAGCTGTTTTTT
TRBV7-2	-	TRBJ2-5	-	CASSSRERSQYF	TGTGCCAGCAGCTCCCGAGAGCGGTCACAGTACTTC
TRBV18	-	TRBJ1-1	-	CASSPRDTEAFF	TGTGCCAGCTCACCCCGGGACACTGAAGCTTTCTTT
TRBV6-5	-	TRBJ2-3	-	CASSYIDTQYF	TGTGCCAGCAGTTACATAGATACGCAGTATTTT
TRBV7-2	-	TRBJ2-4	-	CASSLGSMQYF	TGTGCCAGCAGCTTAGGGTCAATGCAGTACTTC
TRBV4-1	-	TRBJ1-2	once	CASSPQGRRVSGYTF	TGCGCCAGCAGCCCCCAGGGACGGAGGGTTTCTGGCTACACCTTC
TRBV27	-	TRBJ2-6	-	CASSFWLSGRANVLTF	TGTGCCAGCAGTTTCTGGCTGAGCGGAAGGGCCAACGTCCTGACTTTC
TRBV2	-	TRBJ1-1	-	CASSAQNTEAFF	TGTGCCAGCAGTGCGCAGAACACTGAAGCTTTCTTT
TRBV27	-	TRBJ2-7	once	CASSFGFGEAGYEQYF	TGTGCCAGCAGTTTTGGTTTCGGTGAGGCCGGCTACGAGCAGTACTTC
TRBV2	-	TRBJ2-3	-	CASSPQGGASANTQYF	TGTGCCAGCAGTCCCCAAGGGGGGGCGTCTGCTAATACGCAGTATTTT